This record looks at one TCR beta chain sequence and its context. Its antigen is not yet known. No quality values exist for individual bases; no much larger clone is one base distant. From its cysteine to its phenylalanine, the CDR3 spans 15 amino acids. The DNA shown is the 45-base CDR3, in frame from base 1. CDR1 and CDR2 (LGHNA, YNFKEQ) derive from the germline V gene. Unmatched junction bases come to 3, with V trimmed by 4 bases and J by 0 bases. The sample originates from a study of cytomegalovirus exposure and HLA in healthy donors (dated by TCRdb to between 2016 and 2019). About the full investigation: A later analysis indicated that the roughly 130 validation repertoires were generated on the platform also employed for the 700 or so repertoires of the first cohort. The study aimed to test whether signatures of past pathogen exposure could be identified by cataloging public T cell receptors. Besides the first cohort of roughly 640 subjects, a separate validation cohort made up of over 95 different subjects was used. High-throughput TCR immunosequencing, statistical association of individual TCRs with disease status, and machine learning were combined to predict cytomegalovirus infection status. Beyond this particular receptor, the publication reports: All 130 or so repertoires were used to score co-occurrence in the validation cohort in a later analysis, because that analysis had no HLA typing for the cohort. The study gave a list of 150 to 200 TCR beta chains associated with cytomegalovirus. In both the original and validation cohorts, the classifier was reported to diagnose cytomegalovirus status with high specificity and sensitivity. Subsequent analysis determined that TCRs grouped into clusters in the first cohort also showed a tendency toward co-occurrence across the 120 or so validation repertoires, and 94% of cluster scores exceeded 0. Most TCR sequences were seen in very few donors, while some public TCRs were found in many individuals. In vitro tests confirmed that a few of the cytomegalovirus-associated TCR beta chains recognize cytomegalovirus antigens. The authors suggested that the approach could potentially be generalized to other disease states and immunological phenotypes.

The donors belonged to the validation cohort of about 130 subjects, which was separate from the roughly 700-subject first cohort. Library creation used the immunoSEQ multiplex PCR assay. The authors' analysis ran thus. To diagnose cytomegalovirus status from the catalog of TCR beta chain sequences, a statistical classification framework was built. TCRdb took this table from immuneACCESS and kept in-frame rearrangements with V and J called. Such tables lack part of the clones; where checked against another copy, unresolved V genes explain under half of the gap, and the rest is unexplained. The DNA was the basis for D and trimming; V, J and clone size are from that table. The sample profile shows more than 250,000 clones; roughly 88% of them were found once. 3.1% of the sample belongs to the ten largest clones.

The chain joins TRBV4-2 to TRBJ1-1; 9 bases in the middle match TRBD1. The source is a woman in her twenties or thirties in good health and CMV-seronegative. The sequenced sample consisted of PBMCs. The CDR3 is CASSPDRGMNTEAFF. The bases are TGTGCCAGCAGCCCGGACAGGGGCATGAACACTGAAGCTTTCTTT.